This paragraph reports one TCR beta chain. Its antigen is not identified. Sequencing of TCR beta, carried out with a high-throughput approach, was applied to CD8+ and CD4+ T cells from the blood. This record comes from a study of CD8 T cells in Susac syndrome. Study in general: When their blood was taken, patients with Susac syndrome were therapy-naive, taking corticosteroids, or taking intravenous immunoglobulin alone.

Study outcomes and limitations: Detection of Susac-specific public clones gave fewer than 20 in total CD8+ repertoires and about 5 in CD8+ TEMRA repertoires.

The ends lost 3 bases at V and 1 base at J; junction bases unmatched: 2. The CDR3 covers 16 residues. Germline V gene lookup returns CDR1 SNHLY and CDR2 FYNNEI. RNA in amounts of about 0.5 to 1 ug was reverse transcribed with random hexamers. TCR beta CDR3 was amplified by immunoSEQ multiplex PCR. This amplification extended across 54 Vbeta and 13 Jbeta segments. One entry per CDR3 protein, called by TCRdb with MiXCR from the immunoSEQ multiplex PCR reads. This table holds about 130,000 distinct CDR3 sequences, around 94% found once. Sequenced input: CD8+ T cells from PBMCs. The chain has TRBV2 and TRBJ2-5; 13 nucleotides align to TRBD2. The origin of this receptor is a human donor with Susac syndrome. The CDR3: CASSEGLAGPQETQYF. CDR3 bases: TGTGCCAGCAGTGAGGGACTAGCGGGGCCCCAAGAGACCCAGTACTTC.